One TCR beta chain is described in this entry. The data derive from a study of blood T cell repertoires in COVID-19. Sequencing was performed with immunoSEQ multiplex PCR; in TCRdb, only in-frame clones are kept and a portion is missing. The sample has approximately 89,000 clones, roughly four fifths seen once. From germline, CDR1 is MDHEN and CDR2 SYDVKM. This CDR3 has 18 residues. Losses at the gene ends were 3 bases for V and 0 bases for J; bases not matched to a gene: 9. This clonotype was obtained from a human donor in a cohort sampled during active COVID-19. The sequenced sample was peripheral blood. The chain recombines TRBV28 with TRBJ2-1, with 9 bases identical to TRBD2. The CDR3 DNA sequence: TGTGCCAGCAGTTTGTCCCTAGCGGGACTCCTCTCCTACAATGAGCAGTTCTTC. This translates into CASSLSLAGLLSYNEQFF.